This paragraph covers one T cell receptor (beta chain) sequence. Method: immunoSEQ multiplex PCR; TCRdb's copy keeps in-frame clones and lacks some. Counted here are about 300,000 clones, just under 90% occurring once; the ten biggest clones make up 1.5% to 2%. V lost 4 bases and J lost 3; bases outside the gene matches: 18. The CDR3 covers 18 residues. Germline values: CDR1 SGHRS, CDR2 YFSETQ. The data belong to a study of blood T cell repertoires in COVID-19. Study-wide background: The United States, Italy and Spain supplied acute and convalescent COVID-19 samples. T cells, B-cell-depleted T cells, or PBMCs supplied cDNA or gDNA.

This sequence originates from a woman aged 25 to 39 with COVID-19, enrolled during active disease. The sequencing input was peripheral blood. The rearrangement joins TRBV5-1 to TRBJ1-2; 7 bases agree with TRBD1. CDR3 bases: TGCGCCAGCAGCCCTAATCAGGGGGAAGCTAGAGGAGACTATGGCTACACCTTC. Translation: CASSPNQGEARGDYGYTF. Full variable domain (rest looked up from reference TRBV5-1 and TRBJ1-2): KAGVTQTPRYLIKTRGQQVTLSCSPISGHRSVSWYQQTPGQGLQFLFEYFSETQRNKGNFPGRFSGRQFSNSRSEMNVSTLELGDSALYLCASSPNQGEARGDYGYTFGSGTRLTVV.